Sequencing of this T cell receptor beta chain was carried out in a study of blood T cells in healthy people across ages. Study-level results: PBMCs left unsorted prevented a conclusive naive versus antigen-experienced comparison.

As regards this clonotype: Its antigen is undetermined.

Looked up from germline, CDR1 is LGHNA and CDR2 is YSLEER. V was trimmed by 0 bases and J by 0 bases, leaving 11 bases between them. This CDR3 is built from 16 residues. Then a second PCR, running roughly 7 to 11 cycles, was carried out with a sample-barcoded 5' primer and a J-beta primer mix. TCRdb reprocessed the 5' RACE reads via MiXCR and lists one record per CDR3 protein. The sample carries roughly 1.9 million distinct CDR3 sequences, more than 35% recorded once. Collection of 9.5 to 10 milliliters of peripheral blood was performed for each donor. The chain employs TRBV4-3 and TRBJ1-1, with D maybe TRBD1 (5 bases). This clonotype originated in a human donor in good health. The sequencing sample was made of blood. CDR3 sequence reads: CASSQDPTGVNTEAFF. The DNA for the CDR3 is TGCGCCAGCAGCCAAGACCCCACAGGAGTGAACACTGAAGCTTTCTTT.